Included here is one T cell receptor beta chain sequence, with context. MiXCR, applied by TCRdb to the 5' RACE reads, yields one record per CDR3 protein. The table includes about half a million distinct CDR3 sequences, about 20% detected once. The germline gives CDR1 DFQATT, CDR2 SNEGSKA (reference sequence). V lost 4 bases and J 3 bases, leaving 6 bases between the germline ends. The CDR3 contains 12 residues. This sample stems from a study of T-cell memory formation after mild COVID-19. Study background: The study found TCR clusters largely donor specific.

The V and J genes are TRBV20-1 and TRBJ2-2; D is uncertain. The receptor's source is an adult woman who had mild COVID-19 (a few samples of this study predate the infection). Cell type and time point are not known. The sequenced sample was PBMCs or a T cell subset sorted from them (not recorded which). CDR3 residues: CSATRDTGELFF. Written as DNA, the CDR3 is TGCAGTGCTACTAGGGACACCGGGGAGCTGTTTTTT.